One and the same sample provided the 32 T cell receptor delta chains below, sequenced in a study of γδ T cells in repeated Plasmodium falciparum infection. Flow sorting of PBMC yielded separate Vgamma9/Vdelta2+ and Vdelta2-negative gammadelta T cell populations for bulk repertoire analysis. TCRdb ran CATT on the multiplex PCR reads. The sample includes roughly 93,000 delta-chain clones, roughly 0.98% of them seen just once. The source material was gamma-delta T cells from blood. These receptors were obtained from a pool of human donors (malaria-infected and uninfected, not separated).

This clone came up a few times. A read error is likely here: a far larger clone is one base away. Other DNA sequences in the sample encode the same CDR3. The J gene is TRDJ1, the V gene TRDV1; weak D call: TRDD3 (6 bases). Germline V gene data show CDR1 as TSWWSYY and CDR2 as QGS. V was shortened by 2 bases and J by 3 bases, with 22 bases between the two germline ends. CDR3 size: 18 residues. The DNA of the CDR3 is TGTGCTCTTGGGGAAAGTAGGGTACGTTTGGGGATTCCCGATAAACTCATCTTT. Translated, it gives CALGESRVRLGIPDKLIF.

This clone was recorded many times. TCRdb's listed protein matches a much larger clone and diverges from this DNA's translation at residue 5, likely through a read error; the protein shown comes from the DNA. This rearrangement joins TRDV2 to TRDJ1, with 9 bases lining up with TRDD3. J lost 1 base, V lost 3 bases, and 14 bases had no gene match. The CDR3 is made up of 18 amino acids. Germline CDR1 and CDR2: GEAIGNYY and EKD. CDR3 coding DNA: TGTGCCTGTGACGCCGTTGTACCTGGGGGATCCATCACCGATAAACTCATCTTT. It yields the protein CACDAVVPGGSITDKLIF.

This clone was seen ten or more times. For this DNA, TCRdb reports the protein of a much larger clone, which diverges at residue 14, most likely from a read error; the protein presented here is translated directly from the DNA. The chain couples TRDV1 to TRDJ1, with D unclear. The CDR3 contains 19 residues. Trimming removed 5 bases at V and 3 bases at J, with 28 bases between. The germline CDR1 and CDR2 sequences are TSWWSYY and QGS. Here the CDR3 reads CALGYYYRSLLSYADKLIF. The CDR3 bases are TGTGCTCTTGGGTACTACTATCGGTCTTTGCTCTCGTACGCCGATAAACTCATCTTT.

The sample holds a few counts of this clone. TCRdb attributes to this sequence the protein of a much larger clone, which differs from the DNA translation at residue 9; a read error is likely, and the protein displayed is translated from the DNA. The V call is TRDV2, the J call TRDJ1; D is perhaps TRDD3 (5 bases). In the absence of a J gene in TCRdb, the DNA was matched to germline to assign it here. Germline V CDR1 and CDR2: GEAIGNYY, EKD. The CDR3 is 17 residues long. V was trimmed by 0 bases and J by 0 bases, leaving 16 bases between them. The CDR3 nucleotides read TGTGCCTGTGACACCGTCGGGGGTCTCCTCTACACCGATAAACTCATCTTT. Translation gives CACDTVGGLLYTDKLIF.

Remarks on this clone: The TCRdb protein comes from a much larger clone and disagrees with this DNA's translation at residue 4, likely due to a read error; the protein given here is derived from the DNA. DNA for the CDR3: TGTGCTCTTAGGGAACTGGTCCGAATACTGGGGGATACCGGGGATAAACTCATCTTT. This gives the protein CALRELVRILGDTGDKLIF. The chain carries TRDV1 and TRDJ1; 12 bases align to TRDD3. Germline matching of the DNA provided the J gene here, since TCRdb leaves it blank. There are 19 residues in the CDR3. The germline V gene encodes CDR1 TSWWSYY and CDR2 QGS.

The table lists this clone with many counts. This clone may be a read error of a much larger clone one base away. The sample has other DNA sequences that encode this CDR3 too. This chain uses TRDV1 with TRDJ1; 10 bases match TRDD3. Germline V gene lookup returns CDR1 TSWWSYY and CDR2 QGS. The ends lost 5 bases at V and 0 bases at J; junction bases unmatched: 27. CDR3 length: 23 residues. DNA for the CDR3: TGTGCTCTTGGGCGTCTGGGTAAGAGGCCTTCCGACGTAACTGGGGGATACACCGATAAACTCATCTTT. Protein sequence: CALGRLGKRPSDVTGGYTDKLIF.

This clone was counted between two and nine times. The TCRdb protein comes from a much larger clone and disagrees with this DNA's translation at residue 5, likely due to a read error; the protein given here is derived from the DNA. This chain uses TRDV2 with TRDJ1; perhaps TRDD3 as D (5 bases). Germline CDR1 GEAIGNYY, CDR2 EKD. V was clipped by 1 base and J by 0 bases, with 14 bases between them. The CDR3 extends over 16 amino acids. In nucleotides, the CDR3 is TGTGCCTGTGACACATTAGGGGGGTCGTACACCGATAAACTCATCTTT. Translation gives CACDTLGGSYTDKLIF.

As regards this clone: A far larger clone is only one base removed, so a read error is likely. Other DNA sequences from this sample encode an identical CDR3 as well. The CDR3 DNA follows: TGTGCTCTTGGGGAACCCCCCACCGGTGGAACTTACACCGATAAACTCATCTTC. This translates into CALGEPPTGGTYTDKLIF. No J gene was assigned, while the V gene was called as TRDV1; the D call in the table, TRDD3, was not verified against the DNA. The CDR3 is made up of 18 amino acids. The V gene's germline CDR1 is TSWWSYY and CDR2 QGS.

Notes on this clone: A far larger clone is only one base removed, so a read error is likely. The sample holds other DNA sequences that translate to the same CDR3. The chain is built from TRDV2 and TRDJ1; TRDD3 matches 13 bases. TCRdb is silent on the J gene; assignment here came from matching the DNA to germline. The V gene end was trimmed by 6 bases and the J gene end by 5 bases; junction bases not matched to a gene: 20. Germline loops: CDR1 GEAIGNYY, CDR2 EKD. The CDR3 runs 19 residues. The CDR3 protein is CACNGVLGDTSLDSDKLIF. The CDR3 DNA reads as TGTGCCTGTAATGGCGTACTGGGGGATACGAGCCTCGACAGTGATAAACTCATCTTT.

As for this clone: TCRdb pairs this DNA with a much larger clone's protein that differs at residue 5, likely a read error; the protein shown was translated from the DNA. The genes are TRDV2 and TRDJ3, with D uncertain. Germline matching of the DNA provided the J gene here, since TCRdb leaves it blank. This CDR3 has 17 residues. CDR1 and CDR2 from the germline V gene are GEAIGNYY and EKD. Trimming took off 3 bases at V and 0 bases at J, with 11 bases between the two ends. CDR3 in DNA: TGTGCCTGTGACGCCGTTGAGGGCTCCTGGGACACCCGACAGATGTTTTTC. Protein sequence: CACDAVEGSWDTRQMFF.

Note on this clone: TCRdb attributes to this sequence the protein of a much larger clone, which differs from the DNA translation at residue 3; a read error is likely, and the protein displayed is translated from the DNA. The gene calls are TRDV2 and TRDJ1; TRDD3 agrees at 12 bases. No J gene is reported in TCRdb; it was inferred here by comparing the DNA with germline. CDR1 and CDR2 (germline): GEAIGNYY, EKD. There are 18 residues in the CDR3. The CDR3 region is CAYDTSPVWGIRSDKLIF. The CDR3 DNA follows: TGTGCCTATGACACTTCTCCGGTCTGGGGGATACGCAGCGATAAACTCATCTTT.

Notes on this clone: This likely traces to a read error, being one base from a far larger clone. The same CDR3 arises from other DNA sequences in this sample as well. The J segment was not called; the V segment is TRDV1. Germline V lookup: CDR1 TSWWSYY, CDR2 QGS. This CDR3 region has 13 residues. As DNA, the CDR3 is TGTGCTCTTAGATTCCCATACACCGATAAACTCATCTTC. Translation gives CALRFPYTDKLIF.

Notes on this clone: TCRdb lists the protein of a much larger clone for this DNA, which differs at residue 4, so this is likely a read error; the protein given here is translated from the DNA itself. The DNA for the CDR3 is TGTGCCTGTTTCAACCTGGGGGATATGGCGACCGATAAACTCATCTTT. It codes for CACFNLGDMATDKLIF. The V gene is TRDV2, the J gene TRDJ1; TRDD3 agrees at 10 bases. TCRdb does not report a J gene; here it was assigned by matching the DNA to germline references. Germline V lookup: CDR1 GEAIGNYY, CDR2 EKD. The CDR3 length is 16 residues. Trimming took 6 bases from V and 2 from J; bases not matched to a gene: 11.

This clone was counted between two and nine times. A read error likely explains this, since a far larger clone differs by one base. The sample holds other DNA sequences that translate to the same CDR3. The chain carries TRDV1 and TRDJ1; TRDD3 might be the D (6 bases). The CDR3 extends over 16 amino acids. Germline loops: CDR1 TSWWSYY, CDR2 QGS. CDR3 DNA: TGCGCTCTTGGGGCCATGGGGGGGAGGTACACCGATAAACTCATCTTT. Its translation is CALGAMGGRYTDKLIF.

Worth noting for this clone: This DNA's translation differs at residue 5 from TCRdb's protein, which comes from a much larger clone; a read error is likely, and the protein shown is translated from the DNA. V is TRDV1 and J is TRDJ1; no clear D gene. The CDR3 has 12 residues. Germline values: CDR1 TSWWSYY, CDR2 QGS. Trimming stripped 5 bases from V and 4 bases from J, with 8 bases between. CDR3 nucleotides: TGTGCTCTTGGGAAACAGTACGATAAACTCATCTTT. Translating it yields CALGKQYDKLIF.

With regard to this clone: A read error is likely here: a far larger clone is one base away. The rearrangement uses TRDV1 and TRDJ1; D might be TRDD3 (6 bases). The J gene, absent from TCRdb, was called here by matching the DNA to germline. The germline gives CDR1 TSWWSYY, CDR2 QGS. The CDR3 length is 16 residues. The CDR3 coding sequence is TGCGCTCTTGGGGAAAATTGGGGGCCGTACACCGATAAACTCATCTTT. Its protein product is CALGENWGPYTDKLIF.

The sample holds a few counts of this clone. TCRdb attributes to this sequence the protein of a much larger clone, which differs from the DNA translation at residue 7; a read error is likely, and the protein displayed is translated from the DNA. The chain carries TRDV1 and TRDJ1, with a possible D match to TRDD3 (8 bases). Since TCRdb gives no J gene, matching the DNA to germline was used here to assign it. Germline values: CDR1 TSWWSYY, CDR2 QGS. The CDR3 is made up of 22 amino acids. V shed 5 bases and J shed 3 bases, with 37 bases lying between them. The DNA for the CDR3 is TGTGCTCTTGGGTCTCTGTTTCCTTCCTCCCTAAACTGGGGGTCTCCTCCCGATAAACTCATCTTT. As protein: CALGSLFPSSLNWGSPPDKLIF.

This clone was seen more than once but under ten times. The TCRdb protein comes from a much larger clone and disagrees with this DNA's translation at residue 7, likely due to a read error; the protein given here is derived from the DNA. The genes are TRDV2 and TRDJ1; TRDD3 agrees at 9 bases. Germline CDR1 reads GEAIGNYY; CDR2 reads EKD. The CDR3 extends over 18 amino acids. Trimming at V came to 3 bases and at J to 0 bases, leaving 13 bases not matched to a gene. In DNA form, the CDR3 reads TGTGCCTGTGACGCTTTACGGGGGGATACTTCCTACACCGATAAACTCATCTTT. Its translation is CACDALRGDTSYTDKLIF.

This clone has a handful of counts. This likely traces to a read error, being one base from a far larger clone. Other nucleotide sequences in the sample specify the same CDR3. CDR3 sequence (DNA): TGTGCTCTTGGGGAAGGTGTTACCCGGGGCCGACTGGGGGCCCCGTACACCGATAAACTCATCTTT. As protein: CALGEGVTRGRLGAPYTDKLIF. The V call is TRDV1, the J call TRDJ1; 8 bases match TRDD3. The J gene, left out of TCRdb, was set here by checking the DNA against germline. V was clipped by 2 bases and J by 0 bases; unmatched bases: 23. CDR1 is TSWWSYY, CDR2 QGS, per germline. The CDR3 covers 22 residues.

With respect to this clone: A far larger clone differs by one base, so this is likely a read error. Additional DNA sequences in this sample encode the identical CDR3. J is TRDJ1 and V is TRDV2; 7 nucleotides agree with TRDD3. The J gene is not listed in TCRdb, so it was assigned here from a DNA match to germline. The V gene end was trimmed by 2 bases and the J gene end by 2 bases; junction bases not matched to a gene: 28. This CDR3 is built from 22 residues. Germline V gene sequence: CDR1 GEAIGNYY, CDR2 EKD. CDR3: CACDIKVGNWGTREKETDKLIF. DNA of the CDR3: TGTGCCTGTGACATCAAAGTGGGTAACTGGGGTACTCGTGAAAAAGAGACCGATAAACTCATCTTT.

A few counts support this clone. The mismatch at residue 4 between this DNA's translation and the TCRdb protein of a much larger clone likely reflects a read error; the protein shown is translated from the DNA. As DNA, the CDR3 is TGTGCTCTTGAGGAACAAAAGGTTTGGCACCTTCGTAAACTCATCTTT. Translating gives CALEEQKVWHLRKLIF. The V and J genes are TRDV1 and TRDJ1; tentative D call: TRDD2 (5 bases). In the absence of a J gene in TCRdb, the DNA was matched to germline to assign it here. Germline CDR1 is TSWWSYY and CDR2 is QGS. CDR3 length equals 16 residues.

This clone was detected many times. The chain has TRDV1 and TRDJ1; TRDD3 matches 9 bases. The CDR3 extends over 24 amino acids. The J segment lost 0 bases and the V segment lost 4 bases, leaving 30 bases of the junction unmatched. CDR1 and CDR2 (germline): TSWWSYY, QGS. The CDR3 loop is CALGAHYPESVLGERFFYTDKLIF. CDR3 nucleotides: TGTGCTCTTGGGGCTCACTATCCCGAAAGCGTACTGGGGGAGAGATTTTTTTACACCGATAAACTCATCTTT.

This clone was counted ten times or more. At the DNA level, this CDR3 is encoded by other sequences in the same sample as well. The chain employs TRDV2 and TRDJ1; 10 bases map to TRDD3. Germline V gene sequence: CDR1 GEAIGNYY, CDR2 EKD. Trimming at V came to 3 bases and at J to 0 bases, leaving 15 bases not matched to a gene. The CDR3 is 19 residues long. The CDR3 region has the DNA TGTGCCTGTGACCTCGAGCGTACTGGGGGATTTCGGTACACCGATAAACTCATCTTT. This translates into CACDLERTGGFRYTDKLIF.

The sample holds a few counts of this clone. The TCRdb record carries a much larger clone's protein, which differs from this DNA's translation at residue 15; a read error is the likely cause, and the protein listed here is the DNA translation. V usage is TRDV1 and J usage is TRDJ1; D might be TRDD3 (10 bases). Matching the DNA to germline supplied the J gene, which TCRdb does not give. Trimming cost V 0 bases and J 2 bases, with 31 bases left between them. This CDR3 comprises 22 residues. In germline, CDR1 is TSWWSYY, CDR2 QGS. CDR3 sequence reads: CALGELNLPTSTGGCRTDKLIF. The CDR3 DNA reads as TGTGCTCTTGGGGAACTAAACCTTCCTACGAGTACTGGGGGATGCAGGACCGATAAACTCATCTTT.

This clone showed up just a few times. A read error likely explains why the TCRdb protein, taken from a much larger clone, differs from this DNA's translation at residue 5; the protein shown is translated from the DNA. The chain joins TRDV1 to TRDJ1; TRDD2 might be the D (5 bases). No J segment appears in TCRdb, so it was assigned here by matching the sequence to germline. CDR1 is TSWWSYY and CDR2 is QGS in the germline V gene. The CDR3 contains 16 residues. Trimming stripped 6 bases from V and 0 bases from J, with 17 bases between. CDR3 residues: CALGGPFPPYTDKLIF. DNA for the CDR3: TGTGCTCTTGGAGGGCCTTTTCCTCCTTACACCGATAAACTCATCTTT.

This clone was seen only a few times. It is likely a read error: a sequence one base away is far more abundant. The same CDR3 can be traced to other DNA sequences in this sample. V is TRDV2 and J is TRDJ1, with D possibly TRDD3 on 5 matching bases. The J gene, left out of TCRdb, was set here by checking the DNA against germline. CDR3 length: 16 amino acids. Per the germline V gene, CDR1 is GEAIGNYY and CDR2 is EKD. The CDR3 DNA follows: TGTGCCTGTGACACCGTGGGGTCCCGGTACACCGACAAACTCATCTTT. Translation: CACDTVGSRYTDKLIF.

This clone was counted only a few times. The mismatch at residue 6 between this DNA's translation and the TCRdb protein of a much larger clone likely reflects a read error; the protein shown is translated from the DNA. The V gene is TRDV1, the J gene TRDJ2, with 8 bases fitting TRDD3. Germline V lookup: CDR1 TSWWSYY, CDR2 QGS. This CDR3 contains 13 residues. V was clipped by 8 bases and J by 8 bases; unmatched bases: 7. CDR3 region: CALSRYWGAQLFF. As DNA, the CDR3 is TGTGCTCTTTCAAGGTACTGGGGGGCACAACTCTTCTTT.

This clone was counted between two and nine times. The protein in TCRdb stems from a much larger clone and differs at residue 11 from this DNA's translation, likely a read error; here the protein is translated from the DNA. The chain employs TRDV1 and TRDJ1, with a tentative D call TRDD2 (5 bases). The J gene was not available in TCRdb and was assigned here by matching the DNA to germline segments. CDR3 length equals 22 residues. Germline assignment: CDR1 TSWWSYY and CDR2 QGS. The germline V and J ends were trimmed by 3 bases and 0 bases, with 32 bases remaining between them. This chain's CDR3 is CALGDLPRRDHTSLTYTDKLIF. The CDR3 DNA reads TGTGCTCTTGGGGATCTTCCCAGAAGGGACCATACATCGTTAACTTACACCGATAAACTCATCTTT.

Ten or more counts support this clone. The protein that TCRdb holds for this DNA derives from a much larger clone and differs from the translated DNA at residue 6, which likely indicates a read error; the protein shown here is translated from the DNA. The gene calls are TRDV2 and TRDJ1; maybe TRDD3 (6 bases). Germline matching of the DNA provided the J gene here, since TCRdb leaves it blank. CDR3 length: 15 residues. Germline CDR1 reads GEAIGNYY; CDR2 reads EKD. The V end lost 5 bases, the J end lost 0 bases, and 15 bases lay between the germline ends. The CDR3: CACVLDWAYTDKLIF. The CDR3, as DNA: TGTGCCTGTGTGTTAGACTGGGCCTACACCGATAAACTCATCTTT.

This clone showed up just a few times. The protein held in TCRdb is that of a much larger clone and does not match this DNA's translation at residue 5, likely because of a read error; the protein shown is translated from the DNA. This chain links TRAV14/DV4 with TRDJ1; TRDD3 aligns across 10 bases. V was pared by 9 bases and J by 2 bases, with 18 bases of the junction left unmatched. The CDR3 has 18 amino acids. Germline V gives CDR1 TSDPSYG, CDR2 QGSYDQQN (reference sequence). CDR3 in amino acids: CAIINLRFGGIRTDKLIF. The CDR3 DNA follows: TGTGCAATCATAAACCTACGTTTTGGGGGGATACGTACCGATAAACTCATCTTT.

This clone was counted a few times. This DNA translates differently at residue 13 from the TCRdb protein, which is that of a much larger clone; a read error is likely, and the protein shown is the DNA's own translation. This sequence joins TRDV1 and TRDJ1, with TRDD3 matching 8 bases. Matching the DNA to germline supplied the J gene, which TCRdb does not give. The CDR3 has 19 amino acids. V lost 2 bases, J lost 2 bases, and 16 bases stayed unmatched. Germline CDR1 TSWWSYY, CDR2 QGS. CDR3 sequence reads: CALGESFNRVLGGTDKLIF. CDR3 nucleotide sequence: TGTGCTCTTGGGGAATCTTTCAACCGCGTACTGGGGGGTACCGATAAACTCATCTTT.

This clone occurred a few times. A far larger clone is one base from this, pointing to a likely read error. Other DNA sequences in this specimen translate into the identical CDR3. V gene TRDV1 combines with J gene TRDJ1; 8 nucleotides match TRDD3. TCRdb lists no J gene, so it was determined here by aligning the DNA to germline. Germline assignment: CDR1 TSWWSYY and CDR2 QGS. The junction had 15 bases not matched to a gene; V was cut back by 6 bases and J by 0 bases. The CDR3 loop spans 18 amino acids. The CDR3 bases are TGTGCTCTTGGAGCCATTCCCCTGGGGATACCTTACACCGATAAACTCATCTTT. This translates into CALGAIPLGIPYTDKLIF.